The subject of this entry is one TCR beta chain. Its antigen is not known. In the study's own analysis: A productive frequency of 2.59 x 10-5 was the lowest detectable. Produced via immunoSEQ multiplex PCR; TCRdb's table is partial and in-frame only. V and J calls and clone size are as listed in that table; D and trimming were resolved from the DNA. The sample has roughly 30,000 clones, just under 75% seen once. The source of the sample is a study of STAT5B mutations in CD4+ large granular lymphocyte leukemia. The CDR3 contains 13 residues. Germline V CDR1 and CDR2: SGHTA, FQGNSA. V lost 2 bases and J 6 bases, leaving 10 bases between the germline ends. Notes on the study in general: Compared with healthy controls (2/35), patient top clones favored TRBV06 (8/27). CD4-sorted patient repertoires seemed more clonal than healthy CD4+ repertoires.

The specimen sequenced was CD4+ T cells from blood buffy coats. This clonotype was sampled from a human donor in good health. This chain connects TRBV7-2 to TRBJ1-2; D gene unclear. CDR3 amino acids: CASSLTEAHGYTF. The CDR3 DNA reads TGTGCCAGCAGCTTAACAGAAGCGCATGGCTACACCTTC.